The 28 T cell receptor beta chains presented below share a single source sample, sequenced in a study of T cell responses to AZD1222 COVID-19 vaccine. Using immunoSEQ multiplex PCR, the repertoire was profiled, and TCRdb retains in-frame clones only, with some absent. The sample comprises 56,000 or so clones, approximately 89% of which are singletons, and roughly 14% rests with the top ten. The sample was peripheral blood, taken on day 0 of AZD1222 vaccination. Receptors originate from an adult in good health.

V is TRBV5-4 and J is TRBJ1-5, with D perhaps TRBD1 (5 bases). Between the trimmed V and J ends, which lost 5 bases and 2 bases, there was a span of 14 bases. Germline values: CDR1 SGHNT, CDR2 YYREEE (reference sequence). This CDR3 contains 15 residues. CDR3 bases: TGTGCCAGCAGTAGGGGTGGAGGGGGCAATCAGCCCCAGCATTTT. Translated, it gives CASSRGGGGNQPQHF.

The V and J genes are TRBV19 and TRBJ2-1; 11 positions agree with TRBD2. Per the germline V gene, CDR1 is LNHDA and CDR2 is SQIVND (reference sequence). CDR3 length equals 14 residues. V shed 7 bases and J 6 bases; nucleotides not matched to a gene: 5. This CDR3 is CASTISGRGNEQFF. The CDR3 nucleotides are TGTGCCAGTACAATTAGCGGGAGGGGCAATGAGCAGTTCTTC.

This chain connects TRBV7-9 to TRBJ1-1; a possible D gene is TRBD1 (6 bases). Germline V gene sequence: CDR1 SEHNR, CDR2 FQNEAQ (reference sequence). The CDR3 length is 12 residues. V shed 5 bases and J shed 7 bases, with 11 bases lying between them. CDR3 loop: CASSASGDEAFF. CDR3 coding DNA: TGTGCCAGCAGCGCTTCAGGGGATGAAGCTTTCTTT.

The CDR3 DNA is TGTGCCATCAGTTTGGACTGGATTAACTACGAGCAGTACTTC. As protein: CAISLDWINYEQYF. This chain links TRBV10-3 with TRBJ2-7; maybe TRBD2 (5 bases). Germline CDR1 is ENHRY and CDR2 is SYGVKD. The CDR3 contains 14 residues. Deletions cut 5 bases from V and 3 bases from J, with 14 bases between.

The V and J genes are TRBV28 and TRBJ1-2; no clear D. Germline lookup yields CDR1 MDHEN and CDR2 SYDVKM. This CDR3 contains 12 residues. V was pared by 10 bases and J by 0 bases, with 9 bases between. The CDR3 protein is CATLLTNYGYTF. CDR3 sequence (DNA): TGTGCCACGCTCTTAACTAACTATGGCTACACCTTC.

The chain recombines TRBV18 with TRBJ2-3; the D is unclear. The CDR3 runs 11 residues. CDR1 is KGHSH, CDR2 LQKENI, per germline. The ends were cut back, 3 bases at V and 3 bases at J, with 1 base in the middle. CDR3 loop: CASSPTDTQYF. In DNA form, the CDR3 reads TGTGCCAGCTCACCGACAGATACGCAGTATTTT.

The V and J genes are TRBV5-4 and TRBJ2-7; 7 bases are a match to TRBD2. CDR3 length: 14 amino acids. Germline CDR1 SGHNT, CDR2 YYREEE (reference sequence). J lost 2 bases, V lost 4 bases, and 6 bases had no gene match. CDR3 nucleotides: TGTGCCAGCAGCCTTAGCGGGCTAACCTACGAGCAGTACTTC. This gives the protein CASSLSGLTYEQYF.

Only one count was recorded for this clone. The gene calls are TRBV10-2 and TRBJ2-1; TRBD2 matches at 8 bases. CDR3 length equals 15 residues. V trimming: 4 bases; J trimming: 4 bases; junction bases outside the gene matches: 6. Germline loops: CDR1 WSHSY, CDR2 SAAADI. The CDR3, as DNA: TGCGCCAGCAGTGGATCTAGCGGGCTGTACAATGAGCAGTTCTTC. It yields the protein CASSGSSGLYNEQFF.

This chain joins TRBV15 and TRBJ2-2; maybe TRBD2 (5 bases). With 0 bases removed from V and 1 base from J, the gap between germline ends came to 9 bases. The CDR3 runs 16 residues. Germline loops: CDR1 LNHNV, CDR2 YYDKDF (reference sequence). The CDR3 protein is CATSREGGRNTGELFF. In nucleotides, the CDR3 is TGTGCCACCAGCAGAGAAGGAGGTCGGAACACCGGGGAGCTGTTTTTT.

The chain uses TRBV5-8 and TRBJ2-7; D is perhaps TRBD1 (6 bases). Between the trimmed V and J ends, which lost 1 base and 1 base, there was a span of 9 bases. Germline loops: CDR1 SGHTS, CDR2 YDEGEE. The CDR3 length is 14 residues. The CDR3 loop is CASSLQGTSYEQYF. DNA of the CDR3: TGTGCCAGCAGCTTGCAGGGGACGTCCTACGAGCAGTACTTC.

The rearrangement joins TRBV30 to TRBJ1-2; no reliable D call. The ends were cut back, 2 bases at V and 3 bases at J, with 4 bases in the middle. The CDR3 spans 11 residues. Germline CDR1 is GTSNPN and CDR2 is SVGIG (reference sequence). CDR3 DNA sequence: TGTGCCTGGAGTACCCACTATGGCTACACCTTC. Amino acid sequence: CAWSTHYGYTF.

The V and J genes are TRBV6-5 and TRBJ1-6, with TRBD1 matching over 8 bases. CDR3 length equals 14 residues. With 2 bases clipped from V and 10 bases from J, the junction kept 4 bases outside the gene matches. Germline V CDR1 and CDR2: MNHEY, SVGAGI. This CDR3 reads CASSYQGARSPLHF. DNA of the CDR3: TGTGCCAGCAGTTACCAGGGGGCGCGGTCACCCCTCCACTTT.

The chain combines TRBV6-6 with TRBJ1-2, with a tentative D call TRBD1 (6 bases). Germline-derived CDR1 and CDR2 are MNHNY and SVGAGI (reference sequence). The CDR3 loop spans 11 amino acids. Trimming took off 6 bases at V and 5 bases at J, with 7 bases between the two ends. CDR3 in amino acids: CASRTGYGYTF. DNA of the CDR3: TGTGCCAGCAGAACAGGGTATGGCTACACCTTC.

The chain recombines TRBV5-5 with TRBJ2-7; 7 bases align to TRBD2. V lost 3 bases and J lost 4; bases outside the gene matches: 1. Per the germline V gene, CDR1 is SGHKS and CDR2 is YYEKEE (reference sequence). The CDR3 is 12 residues long. CDR3: CASSWGGYEQYF. CDR3 in DNA: TGTGCCAGCAGCTGGGGGGGTTACGAGCAGTACTTC.

This chain connects TRBV3-1 (or the pseudogene TRBV3-2) to TRBJ1-6, with 9 bases fitting TRBD1. This CDR3 is 15 amino acids long. The V gene end was trimmed by 3 bases and the J gene end by 10 bases; junction bases not matched to a gene: 7. Germline CDR1 reads LGHDT; CDR2 reads YNNKEL (reference sequence). This CDR3 reads CASSQGTGGGSPLHF. The CDR3 DNA sequence: TGTGCCAGCAGCCAGGGTACAGGGGGCGGATCACCCCTCCACTTT.

The V call is TRBV4-1, the J call TRBJ2-2, with D unclear. The ends were cut back, 4 bases at V and 7 bases at J, with 4 bases in the middle. CDR3 length: 11 amino acids. Germline lookup yields CDR1 MGHRA and CDR2 YSYEKL. CDR3 coding DNA: TGCGCCAGCAGCCTTGTCGGGGAGCTGTTTTTT. It translates to CASSLVGELFF.

The chain recombines TRBV19 with TRBJ1-1, with D perhaps TRBD1 (5 bases). Per germline, CDR1 LNHDA and CDR2 SQIVND (reference sequence). The CDR3 length is 15 residues. The V gene lost 3 bases and the J gene lost 0 bases, with 11 bases spanning the gap. The CDR3 nucleotides read TGTGCCAGTAGTATCCCCGGGGCCATGAACACTGAAGCTTTCTTT. Protein: CASSIPGAMNTEAFF.

This clone was observed a few times. The chain is built from TRBV6-6 and TRBJ2-7; TRBD1 agrees at 8 bases. J gave up 1 base and V 4 bases, and 6 bases lay outside the gene matches. This CDR3 is built from 15 residues. Germline CDR1 and CDR2: MNHNY and SVGAGI (reference sequence). In DNA, the CDR3 is TGTGCCAGCAGTTTAGCACGGGACAGGTCCTACGAGCAGTACTTC. Residues: CASSLARDRSYEQYF.

The genes are TRBV7-2 and TRBJ2-1; 13 nucleotides match TRBD2. The CDR3 extends over 12 amino acids. The trim removed 5 bases at V and 14 bases at J, leaving 3 bases unmatched. Germline loops: CDR1 SGHTA, CDR2 FQGNSA. As DNA, the CDR3 is TGTGCCAGCAGCAGGACTAGCGGGAGTGAGTTCTTC. It encodes CASSRTSGSEFF.

The chain couples TRBV6-5 to TRBJ1-1; maybe TRBD1 (6 bases). The CDR3 covers 15 residues. V lost 2 bases and J 2 bases, leaving 12 bases between the germline ends. Per the germline V gene, CDR1 is MNHEY and CDR2 is SVGAGI. The CDR3 DNA is TGTGCCAGCAGTTACACCACAGGGATTAACACTGAAGCTTTCTTT. Translation: CASSYTTGINTEAFF.

The CDR3 loop is CASSSKGGTSGITGELFF. CDR3 DNA sequence: TGTGCCAGCAGCTCCAAGGGGGGGACTAGTGGTATCACCGGGGAGCTGTTTTTT. This chain joins TRBV5-4 and TRBJ2-2, with 8 bases that match TRBD2. Germline V gene sequence: CDR1 SGHNT, CDR2 YYREEE (reference sequence). This CDR3 contains 18 residues. J gave up 4 bases and V 3 bases, and 14 bases lay outside the gene matches.

The genes are TRBV4-1 and TRBJ2-1; 12 bases align to TRBD2. Germline V lookup: CDR1 MGHRA, CDR2 YSYEKL. CDR3 length: 17 residues. The V gene end was trimmed by 2 bases and the J gene end by 5 bases; junction bases not matched to a gene: 7. The chain's CDR3 is CASSQPGLAGPNNEQFF. In DNA, the CDR3 is TGCGCCAGCAGCCAACCAGGACTAGCGGGGCCCAACAATGAGCAGTTCTTC.

The rearrangement links TRBV29-1 to TRBJ2-1; 12 nucleotides agree with TRBD2. CDR1 is SQVTM, CDR2 ANQGSEA, per germline. The CDR3 loop spans 16 amino acids. V was pared by 5 bases and J by 2 bases, with 7 bases of the junction left unmatched. As DNA, the CDR3 is TGCAGCGTTTCCAGGACTAGCGGGATAACCTACAATGAGCAGTTCTTC. Its translation is CSVSRTSGITYNEQFF.

The CDR3 loop is CASSLYTFGANYEQYF. DNA for the CDR3: TGTGCCAGCAGTTTATACACGTTCGGGGCTAACTACGAGCAGTACTTC. The chain uses TRBV27 and TRBJ2-7; D could derive from TRBD1 or TRBD2 (5 bases each). This CDR3 has 16 residues. Trimming took off 1 base at V and 3 bases at J, with 16 bases between the two ends. CDR1 is MNHEY and CDR2 is SMNVEV in the germline V gene (reference sequence).

This chain connects TRBV14 to TRBJ1-2; weak D call: TRBD1 (6 bases). CDR3 length equals 15 residues. CDR1 is SGHDN and CDR2 is FVKESK in the germline V gene. Trimming removed 4 bases from V and 6 bases from J, with 18 bases in between. The CDR3 DNA is TGTGCCAGCAGCCTAAGGAACAGGGAAGATAATGGCTACACCTTC. Amino acid sequence: CASSLRNREDNGYTF.

This clone was detected only once. The V and J genes are TRBV6-5 and TRBJ1-5; D not certain. Germline CDR1 reads MNHEY; CDR2 reads SVGAGI. The V and J ends lost 8 bases and 4 bases respectively, with 15 bases between them. The CDR3 extends over 14 amino acids. Here the CDR3 reads CASGVVGSNQPQHF. The CDR3 nucleotides read TGTGCCAGCGGGGTAGTAGGCTCTAATCAGCCCCAGCATTTT.

The gene calls are TRBV27 and TRBJ2-4; no clear D. Germline loops: CDR1 MNHEY, CDR2 SMNVEV (reference sequence). The length of the CDR3 is 9 residues. Deletions cut 8 bases from V and 6 bases from J, with 2 bases between. CDR3 nucleotide sequence: TGTGCCAGCTTAAACATTCAGTACTTC. It is translated as CASLNIQYF.

The V call is TRBV5-5, the J call TRBJ1-1, with 12 bases identical to TRBD1. CDR1 is SGHKS and CDR2 is YYEKEE in the germline V gene (reference sequence). The CDR3 length is 17 residues. V trimming: 0 bases; J trimming: 2 bases; junction bases outside the gene matches: 5. The CDR3 DNA is TGTGCCAGCAGCTTGGCTCCGGGACAGGGGGCTAACACTGAAGCTTTCTTT. Its translation is CASSLAPGQGANTEAFF.